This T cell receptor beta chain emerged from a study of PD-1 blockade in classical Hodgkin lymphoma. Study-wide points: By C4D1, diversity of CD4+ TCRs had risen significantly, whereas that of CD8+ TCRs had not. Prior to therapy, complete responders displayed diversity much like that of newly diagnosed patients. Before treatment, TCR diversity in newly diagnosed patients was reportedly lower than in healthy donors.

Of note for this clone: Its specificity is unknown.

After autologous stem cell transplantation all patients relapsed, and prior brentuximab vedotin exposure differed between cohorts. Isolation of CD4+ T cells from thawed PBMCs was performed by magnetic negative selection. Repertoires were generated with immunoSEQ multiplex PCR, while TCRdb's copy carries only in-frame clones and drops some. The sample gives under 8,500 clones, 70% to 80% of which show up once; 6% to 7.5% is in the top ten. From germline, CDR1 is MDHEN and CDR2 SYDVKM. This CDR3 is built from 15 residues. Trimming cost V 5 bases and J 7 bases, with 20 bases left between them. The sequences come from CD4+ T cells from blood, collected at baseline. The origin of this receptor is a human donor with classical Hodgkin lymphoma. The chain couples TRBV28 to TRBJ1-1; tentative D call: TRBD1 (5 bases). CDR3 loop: CASSPPTGVQGEAFF. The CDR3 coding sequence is TGTGCCAGCAGTCCACCCACGGGGGTTCAGGGTGAAGCTTTCTTT.